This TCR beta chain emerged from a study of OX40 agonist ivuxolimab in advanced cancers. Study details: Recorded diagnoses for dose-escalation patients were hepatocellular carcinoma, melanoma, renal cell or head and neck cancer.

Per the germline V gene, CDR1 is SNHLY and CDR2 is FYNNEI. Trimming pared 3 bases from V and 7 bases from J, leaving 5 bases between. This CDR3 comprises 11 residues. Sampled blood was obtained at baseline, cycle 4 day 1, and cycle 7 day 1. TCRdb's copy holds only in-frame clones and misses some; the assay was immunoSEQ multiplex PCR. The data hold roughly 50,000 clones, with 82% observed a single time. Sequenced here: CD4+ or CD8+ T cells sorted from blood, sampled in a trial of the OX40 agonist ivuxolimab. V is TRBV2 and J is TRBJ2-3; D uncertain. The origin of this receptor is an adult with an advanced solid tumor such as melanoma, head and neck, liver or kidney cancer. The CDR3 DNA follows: TGTGCCAGCAGTGAGGCCTATACGCAGTATTTT. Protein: CASSEAYTQYF.